This T cell receptor (beta chain) is from a study of T cell responses to AZD1222 COVID-19 vaccine. Findings and caveats of the study: Just six AZD1222 recipients were seropositive at baseline. A reported finding is that nearly half of spike-specific TCRs target unmutated variant regions.

Libraries were prepared by immunoSEQ multiplex PCR; TCRdb keeps only in-frame clonotypes and omits some of them. The sample consists of 100,000 to 150,000 clones, roughly 92% of them appearing once. In the case of this clone: The target antigen is unknown. Other nucleotide sequences from this sample produce the same CDR3.

The sample consisted of peripheral blood, taken on day 0 of AZD1222 vaccination. The clonotype comes from an adult in good health.

CDR3 sequence (DNA): TGCGCCAGCAGCTTGGGATCTGGAAACACCATATATTTT. Its protein is CASSLGSGNTIYF. This chain joins TRBV5-1 and TRBJ1-3; no clear D gene. Trimming left V 0 bases short and J 1 base short, with 2 bases between. The germline gives CDR1 SGHRS, CDR2 YFSETQ. The CDR3 is 13 amino acids.